These T cell receptor delta chains were read from a single sample in a study of gamma-delta T cells after stem cell transplantation. TCRdb reanalysed the RT-PCR reads via CATT. Of about 2,100 delta-chain clones in the sample, approximately 29% were seen once. The source material was gamma-delta T cells. These TCRs come from a human donor. It is not recorded whose cells these are; they may come from a transplant donor. Both conserved end residues are part of each CDR3. The D gene is left open where the match is weak. Size values are once, few and many counts, or a class for expanded clones, and some rows have none.

V gene: TRDV2
J gene: TRDJ1
clone size: .
D gene: TRDD3
CDR3 protein: CACDGLGIPKDTDKLIF
CDR3 DNA: TGTGCCTGTGACGGGCTGGGGATACCAAAGGACACCGATAAACTCATCTTT

V gene: TRDV2
J gene: TRDJ1
clone size: few
D gene: .
CDR3 protein: CACDSIPLGRTHTDKLIF
CDR3 DNA: TGTGCCTGTGACAGTATTCCGCTGGGGCGCACACACACCGATAAACTCATCTTT

V gene: TRDV2
J gene: TRDJ1
clone size: .
D gene: TRDD3
CDR3 protein: CACDRLGGFTDKLIF
CDR3 DNA: TGTGCCTGTGACAGACTGGGGGGTTTTACCGATAAACTCATCTTT

V gene: TRDV2
J gene: TRDJ1
clone size: .
D gene: TRDD3
CDR3 protein: CACDLLGGIMAGPIRVPDKLIF
CDR3 DNA: TGTGCCTGTGACCTACTGGGGGGTATCATGGCTGGACCCATTCGTGTTCCCGATAAACTCATCTTT

V gene: TRDV1
J gene: TRDJ1
clone size: few
D gene: .
CDR3 protein: CALGEPPGHTDKLIF
CDR3 DNA: TGTGCTCTTGGGGAACCTCCGGGGCACACCGATAAACTCATCTTT

V gene: TRDV2
J gene: TRDJ1
clone size: few
D gene: TRDD3
CDR3 protein: CACDKLLGMGYTDKLIF
CDR3 DNA: TGTGCCTGTGACAAATTACTGGGGATGGGGTACACCGATAAACTCATCTTT

V gene: TRDV2
J gene: TRDJ1
clone size: .
D gene: .
CDR3 protein: CACDTVETFTGNTDKLIF
CDR3 DNA: TGTGCCTGTGACACCGTAGAGACGTTCACGGGGAACACCGATAAACTCATCTTT

V gene: TRDV1
J gene: TRDJ1
clone size: .
D gene: .
CDR3 protein: CALGEASLSPGSTGRLIF
CDR3 DNA: TGTGCTCTTGGGGAAGCTTCCCTTTCCCCCGGTAGTACTGGGAGACTCATCTTT

V gene: TRDV2
J gene: TRDJ1
clone size: .
D gene: TRDD3
CDR3 protein: CACDTVQLGDMDKLTF
CDR3 DNA: TGTGCCTGTGACACCGTACAACTGGGGGATATGGATAAACTCACCTTT

V gene: TRDV2
J gene: TRDJ1
clone size: .
D gene: .
CDR3 protein: CACDTVGHRGGHTDKLIF
CDR3 DNA: TGTGCCTGTGACACCGTGGGACACCGGGGTGGGCATACCGATAAACTCATCTTT

V gene: TRDV2
J gene: TRDJ1
clone size: .
D gene: .
CDR3 protein: CACDPIPDAGGGRFPDKLIF
CDR3 DNA: TGTGCCTGTGACCCTATCCCGGATGCCGGGGGGGGCCGCTTCCCCGATAAACTCATCTTT

V gene: TRAV29/DV5
J gene: TRDJ1
clone size: .
D gene: TRDD3
CDR3 protein: CAAREIPLFYWGTYFTDKLIF
CDR3 DNA: TGTGCAGCAAGGGAGATCCCCCTATTCTACTGGGGGACCTATTTCACCGATAAACTCATCTTT

V gene: TRDV2
J gene: TRDJ3
clone size: .
D gene: .
CDR3 protein: CACDPPTEKSWDTRQMFF
CDR3 DNA: TGTGCCTGTGATCCACCTACTGAGAAATCCTGGGACACCCGACAGATGTTTTTC

V gene: TRDV1
J gene: TRDJ1
clone size: .
D gene: TRDD3
CDR3 protein: CALGEPGPCTGGCGRLIF
CDR3 DNA: TGTGCTCTTGGGGAACCAGGCCCCTGTACTGGGGGATGTGGGAGACTCATCTTT

V gene: TRDV1
J gene: TRDJ1
clone size: .
D gene: TRDD3
CDR3 protein: CALGIKLVILGDLRQLIF
CDR3 DNA: TGTGCTCTTGGGATCAAACTAGTCATTCTGGGGGATCTTCGCCAGCTCATCTTT

V gene: TRDV2
J gene: TRDJ1
clone size: .
D gene: .
CDR3 protein: CACDTVGGQYHDKLIF
CDR3 DNA: TGTGCCTGTGACACCGTAGGCGGCCAATACCACGATAAACTCATCTTT

V gene: TRDV2
J gene: TRDJ1
clone size: .
D gene: TRDD3
CDR3 protein: CACDRLGDSLNKLIF
CDR3 DNA: TGTGCCTGTGACAGGCTGGGGGATTCGCTCAATAAGCTCATCTTT

V gene: TRDV2
J gene: TRDJ1
clone size: few
D gene: TRDD3
CDR3 protein: CACDTVGRDTRTDKLIF
CDR3 DNA: TGTGCCTGTGACACCGTTGGGAGGGATACGCGTACCGATAAACTCATCTTT

V gene: TRDV2
J gene: TRDJ1
clone size: .
D gene: TRDD3
CDR3 protein: CACDTVAGGYNAEVTDKLIF
CDR3 DNA: TGTGCCTGTGACACCGTAGCTGGGGGATACAACGCCGAGGTGACCGATAAACTCATCTTT

V gene: TRDV2
J gene: TRDJ1
clone size: .
D gene: TRDD3
CDR3 protein: CACDTLLGDTRTDKLIF
CDR3 DNA: TGTGCCTGTGACACCTTACTGGGGGATACGCGTACCGATAAACTCATCTTT

V gene: TRDV2
J gene: TRDJ3
clone size: .
D gene: TRDD3
CDR3 protein: CACEPLGDRSWDTRQMFF
CDR3 DNA: TGTGCCTGTGAGCCTTTGGGGGACCGCTCCTGGGACACCCGACAGATGTTTTTC

V gene: TRDV2
J gene: TRDJ1
clone size: few
D gene: TRDD3
CDR3 protein: CACDTLGLLGDTDKLIF
CDR3 DNA: TGTGCCTGTGACACCCTAGGCTTACTGGGGGATACCGATAAACTCATCTTT

V gene: TRDV2
J gene: TRDJ1
clone size: .
D gene: TRDD3
CDR3 protein: CACVPLATGGINTDKLIF
CDR3 DNA: TGTGCCTGTGTGCCTCTCGCTACTGGGGGAATCAACACCGATAAACTCATCTTT

V gene: TRDV2
J gene: TRDJ1
clone size: .
D gene: TRDD3
CDR3 protein: CACDTVGLGGAGDYTDKLIF
CDR3 DNA: TGTGCCTGTGACACCGTTGGTCTTGGGGGAGCTGGGGATTACACCGATAAACTCATCTTT

V gene: TRDV2
J gene: TRDJ1
clone size: .
D gene: TRDD3
CDR3 protein: CACDTVTGTGGYMGDKLIF
CDR3 DNA: TGTGCCTGTGACACCGTTACTGGTACTGGGGGATATATGGGCGATAAACTCATCTTT

V gene: TRDV2
J gene: TRDJ1
clone size: .
D gene: TRDD3
CDR3 protein: CACDTVDGGYAPRIELLHADKLIF
CDR3 DNA: TGTGCCTGTGACACAGTGGATGGGGGATACGCACCCCGTATAGAGCTTCTCCACGCCGATAAACTCATCTTT